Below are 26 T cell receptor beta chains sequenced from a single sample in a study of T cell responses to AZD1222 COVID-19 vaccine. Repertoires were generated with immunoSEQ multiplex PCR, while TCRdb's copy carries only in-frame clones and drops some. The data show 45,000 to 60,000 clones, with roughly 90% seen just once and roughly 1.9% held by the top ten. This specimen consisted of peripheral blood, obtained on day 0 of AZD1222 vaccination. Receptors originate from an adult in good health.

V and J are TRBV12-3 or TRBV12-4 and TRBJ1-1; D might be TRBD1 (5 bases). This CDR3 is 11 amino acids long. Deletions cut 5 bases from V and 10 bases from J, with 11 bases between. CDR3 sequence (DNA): TGTGCCAGCAGTCCGGGACTTGCAGCTTTCTTT. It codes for CASSPGLAAFF.

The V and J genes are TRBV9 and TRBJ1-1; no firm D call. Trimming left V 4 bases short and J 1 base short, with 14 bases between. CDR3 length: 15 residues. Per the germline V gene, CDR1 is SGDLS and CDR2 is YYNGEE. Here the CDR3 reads CASSLGVPPNTEAFF. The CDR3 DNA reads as TGTGCCAGCAGCCTCGGGGTGCCCCCGAACACTGAAGCTTTCTTT.

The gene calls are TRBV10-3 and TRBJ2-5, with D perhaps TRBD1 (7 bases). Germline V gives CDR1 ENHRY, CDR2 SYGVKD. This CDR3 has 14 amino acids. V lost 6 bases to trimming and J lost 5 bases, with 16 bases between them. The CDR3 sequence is CAISEGARGETQYF. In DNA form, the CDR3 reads TGTGCCATCAGCGAGGGGGCGCGGGGCGAGACCCAGTACTTC.

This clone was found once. The CDR3 sequence is CASRSLNQPQHF. The CDR3 DNA follows: TGTGCCAGCAGAAGCCTCAATCAGCCCCAGCATTTT. This chain links TRBV28 with TRBJ1-5; D is ambiguous. In germline, CDR1 is MDHEN, CDR2 SYDVKM. Trimming left V 6 bases short and J 3 bases short, with 6 bases between. The CDR3 has 12 amino acids.

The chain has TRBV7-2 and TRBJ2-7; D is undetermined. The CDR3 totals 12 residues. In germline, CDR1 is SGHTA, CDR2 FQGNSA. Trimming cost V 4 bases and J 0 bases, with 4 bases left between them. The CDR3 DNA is TGTGCCAGCAGCTCCTTCTCCTACGAGCAGTACTTC. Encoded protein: CASSSFSYEQYF. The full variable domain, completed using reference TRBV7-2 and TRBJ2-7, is GAGVSQSPSNKVTEKGKDVELRCDPISGHTALYWYRQSLGQGLEFLIYFQGNSAPDKSGLPSDRFSAERTGGSVSTLTIQRTQQEDSAVYLCASSSFSYEQYFGPGTRLTVT.

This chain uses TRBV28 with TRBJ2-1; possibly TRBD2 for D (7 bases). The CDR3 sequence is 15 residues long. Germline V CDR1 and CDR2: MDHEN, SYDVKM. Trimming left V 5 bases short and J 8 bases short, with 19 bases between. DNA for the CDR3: TGTGCCAGCAGTCCCCAGGGTGGGGGGGCGGATGAGCAGTTCTTC. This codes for CASSPQGGGADEQFF.

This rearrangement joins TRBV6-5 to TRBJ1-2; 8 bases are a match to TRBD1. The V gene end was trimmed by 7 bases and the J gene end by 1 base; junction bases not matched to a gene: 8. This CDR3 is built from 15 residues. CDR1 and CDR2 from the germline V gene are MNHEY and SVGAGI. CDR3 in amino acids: CASTPGTGVNYGYTF. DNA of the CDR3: TGTGCCAGCACCCCCGGGACAGGCGTTAACTATGGCTACACCTTC.

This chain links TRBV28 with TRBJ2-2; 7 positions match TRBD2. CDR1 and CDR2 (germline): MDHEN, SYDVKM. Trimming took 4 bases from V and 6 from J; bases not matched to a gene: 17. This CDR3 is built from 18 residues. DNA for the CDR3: TGTGCCAGCAGTTCAGTATATGCGGGAGAGAGGGGAGCCGGGGAGCTGTTTTTT. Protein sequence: CASSSVYAGERGAGELFF.

This chain's CDR3 is CASRASGTGAEKLFF. For the CDR3, the DNA is TGTGCCAGCAGAGCGTCCGGGACAGGGGCTGAAAAACTGTTTTTT. The V gene is TRBV6-5, the J gene TRBJ1-4; 10 nucleotides align to TRBD1. The CDR3 is 15 residues long. Germline V CDR1 and CDR2: MNHEY, SVGAGI. Trimming at V came to 6 bases and at J to 7 bases, leaving 8 bases not matched to a gene.

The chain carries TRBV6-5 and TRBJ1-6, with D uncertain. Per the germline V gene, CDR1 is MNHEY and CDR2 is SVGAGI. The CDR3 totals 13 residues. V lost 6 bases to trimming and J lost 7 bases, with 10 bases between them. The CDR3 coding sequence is TGTGCCAGCAGCATCGGTCGAAATTCACCCCTCCACTTT. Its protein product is CASSIGRNSPLHF.

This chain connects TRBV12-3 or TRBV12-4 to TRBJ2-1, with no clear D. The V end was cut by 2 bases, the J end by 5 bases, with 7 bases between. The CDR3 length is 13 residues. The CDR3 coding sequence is TGTGCCAGCAGTTTACTCCGGAACAATGAGCAGTTCTTC. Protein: CASSLLRNNEQFF.

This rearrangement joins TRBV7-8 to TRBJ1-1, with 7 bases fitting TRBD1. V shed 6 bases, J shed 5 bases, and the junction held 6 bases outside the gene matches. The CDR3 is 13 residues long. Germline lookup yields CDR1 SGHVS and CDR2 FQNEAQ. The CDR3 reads CASSRQGGTEAFF. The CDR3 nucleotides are TGTGCCAGCAGTCGTCAGGGGGGAACTGAAGCTTTCTTT.

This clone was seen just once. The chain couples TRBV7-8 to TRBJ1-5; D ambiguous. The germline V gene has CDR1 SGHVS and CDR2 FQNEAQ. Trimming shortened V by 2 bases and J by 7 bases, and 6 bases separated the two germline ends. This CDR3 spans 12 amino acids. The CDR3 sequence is CASSLSWQPQHF. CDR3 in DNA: TGTGCCAGCAGCTTAAGCTGGCAGCCCCAGCATTTT.

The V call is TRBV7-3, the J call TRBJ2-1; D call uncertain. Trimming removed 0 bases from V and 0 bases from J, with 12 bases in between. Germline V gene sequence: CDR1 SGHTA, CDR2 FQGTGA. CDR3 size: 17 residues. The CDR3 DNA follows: TGTGCCAGCAGCTTAACGGGTAATGCCCCCTCCTACAATGAGCAGTTCTTC. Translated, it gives CASSLTGNAPSYNEQFF.

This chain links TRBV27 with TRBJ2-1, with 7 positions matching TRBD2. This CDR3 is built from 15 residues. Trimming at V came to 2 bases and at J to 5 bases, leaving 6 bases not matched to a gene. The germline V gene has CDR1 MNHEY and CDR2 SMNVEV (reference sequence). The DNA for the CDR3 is TGTGCCAGCAGTTTAGCTAGCGGAGCCCACAATGAGCAGTTCTTC. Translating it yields CASSLASGAHNEQFF.

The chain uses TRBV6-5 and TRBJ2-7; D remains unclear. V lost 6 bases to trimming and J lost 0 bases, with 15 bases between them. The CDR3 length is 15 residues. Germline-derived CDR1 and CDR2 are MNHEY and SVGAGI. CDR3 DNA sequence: TGTGCCAGCAGACAACATCAAGATAGCTCCTACGAGCAGTACTTC. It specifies CASRQHQDSSYEQYF.

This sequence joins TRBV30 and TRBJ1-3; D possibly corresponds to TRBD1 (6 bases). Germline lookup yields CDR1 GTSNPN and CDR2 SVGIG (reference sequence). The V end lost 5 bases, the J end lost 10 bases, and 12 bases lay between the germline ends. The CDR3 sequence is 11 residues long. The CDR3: CAWDTGATIYF. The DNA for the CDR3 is TGTGCCTGGGACACGGGGGCTACCATATATTTT.

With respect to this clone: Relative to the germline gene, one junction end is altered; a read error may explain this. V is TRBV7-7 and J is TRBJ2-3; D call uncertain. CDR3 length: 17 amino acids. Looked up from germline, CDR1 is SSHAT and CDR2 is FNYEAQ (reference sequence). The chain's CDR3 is CASSLVLLDSCTDTQYF. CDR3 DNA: TGTGCTAGCAGCTTAGTCCTTCTTGACTCTTGCACAGATACGCAGTATTTT.

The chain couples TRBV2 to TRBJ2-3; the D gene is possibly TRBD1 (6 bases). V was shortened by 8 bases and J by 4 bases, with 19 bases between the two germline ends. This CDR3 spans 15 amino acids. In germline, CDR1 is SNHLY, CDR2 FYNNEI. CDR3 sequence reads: CASPLIRGRPDTQYF. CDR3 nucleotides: TGTGCCAGCCCTCTAATCAGGGGACGCCCAGATACGCAGTATTTT. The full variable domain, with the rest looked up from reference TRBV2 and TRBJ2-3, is EPEVTQTPSHQVTQMGQEVILRCVPISNHLYFYWYRQILGQKVEFLVSFYNNEISEKSEIFDDQFSVERPDGSNFTLKIRSTKLEDSAMYFCASPLIRGRPDTQYFGPGTRLTVL.

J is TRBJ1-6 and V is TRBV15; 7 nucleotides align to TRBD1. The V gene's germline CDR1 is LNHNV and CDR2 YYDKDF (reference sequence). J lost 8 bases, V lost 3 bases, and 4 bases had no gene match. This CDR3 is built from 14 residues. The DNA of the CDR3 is TGTGCCACCAGCAGGACAGGGTGGGATTCACCCCTCCACTTT. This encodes CATSRTGWDSPLHF.

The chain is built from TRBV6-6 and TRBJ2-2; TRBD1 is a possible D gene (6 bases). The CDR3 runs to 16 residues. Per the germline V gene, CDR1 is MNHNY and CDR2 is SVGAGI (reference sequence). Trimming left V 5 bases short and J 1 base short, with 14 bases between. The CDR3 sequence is CASSIQGPMNTGELFF. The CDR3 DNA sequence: TGTGCCAGCAGTATACAGGGTCCCATGAACACCGGGGAGCTGTTTTTT.

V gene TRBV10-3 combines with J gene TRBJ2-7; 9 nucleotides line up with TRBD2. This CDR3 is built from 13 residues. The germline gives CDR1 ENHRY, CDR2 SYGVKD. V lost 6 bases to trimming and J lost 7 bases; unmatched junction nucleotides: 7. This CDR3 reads CAIRPSGVFEQYF. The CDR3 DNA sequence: TGTGCCATCAGGCCTAGCGGGGTCTTTGAGCAGTACTTC.

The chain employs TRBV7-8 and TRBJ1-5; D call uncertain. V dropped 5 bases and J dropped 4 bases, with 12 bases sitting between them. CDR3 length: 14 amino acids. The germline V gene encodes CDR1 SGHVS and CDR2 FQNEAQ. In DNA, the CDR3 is TGTGCCAGCAGCCAAAACACGTTAAATCAGCCCCAGCATTTT. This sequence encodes CASSQNTLNQPQHF. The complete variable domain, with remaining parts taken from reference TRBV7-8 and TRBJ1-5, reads GAGVSQSPRYKVAKRGQDVALRCDPISGHVSLFWYQQALGQGPEFLTYFQNEAQLDKSGLPSDRFFAERPEGSVSTLKIQRTQQEDSAVYLCASSQNTLNQPQHFGDGTRLSIL.

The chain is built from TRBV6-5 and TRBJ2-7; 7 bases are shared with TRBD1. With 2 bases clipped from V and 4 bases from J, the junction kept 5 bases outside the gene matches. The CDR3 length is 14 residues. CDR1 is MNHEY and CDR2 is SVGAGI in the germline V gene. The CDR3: CASSYGQGVYEQYF. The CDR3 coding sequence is TGTGCCAGCAGTTACGGGCAGGGGGTTTACGAGCAGTACTTC.

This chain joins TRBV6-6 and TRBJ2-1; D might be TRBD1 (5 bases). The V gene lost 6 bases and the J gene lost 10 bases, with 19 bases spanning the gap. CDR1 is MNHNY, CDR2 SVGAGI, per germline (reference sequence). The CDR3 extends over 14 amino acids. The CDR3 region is CASSSSLSYREQFF. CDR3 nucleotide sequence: TGTGCCAGCAGCTCCAGCTTGAGTTACAGGGAGCAGTTCTTC.

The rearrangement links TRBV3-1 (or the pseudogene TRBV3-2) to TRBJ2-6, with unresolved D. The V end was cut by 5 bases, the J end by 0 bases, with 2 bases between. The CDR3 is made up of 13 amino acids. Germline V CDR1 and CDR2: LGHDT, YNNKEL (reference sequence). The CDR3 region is CASSNSGANVLTF. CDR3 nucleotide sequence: TGTGCCAGCAGCAACTCTGGGGCCAACGTCCTGACTTTC.